These 3 T cell receptor beta chains originate from one sample sequenced in a study of OX40 agonist ivuxolimab in advanced cancers. The method was immunoSEQ multiplex PCR; TCRdb's version includes in-frame clones alone and lacks a portion of them. The sample contains 60,000 to 65,000 clones, about 91% of which appear only once. The sequenced sample was CD4+ or CD8+ T cells sorted from blood, obtained in a trial of the OX40 agonist ivuxolimab. Receptors originate from an adult with an advanced solid tumor such as melanoma, head and neck, liver or kidney cancer.

The chain joins TRBV29-1 to TRBJ1-2, with 8 bases fitting TRBD1. The V gene end was trimmed by 5 bases and the J gene end by 7 bases; junction bases not matched to a gene: 9. The CDR3 runs 13 residues. Germline V CDR1 and CDR2: SQVTM, ANQGSEA. CDR3 in DNA: TGCAGCGTTTCGCAGGGGGCGCTTGTTGGCTACACCTTC. Amino acids: CSVSQGALVGYTF.

This clone was detected once. The chain recombines TRBV6-5 with TRBJ2-3, with 11 bases matching TRBD2. The CDR3 consists of 16 residues. Per germline, CDR1 MNHEY and CDR2 SVGAGI. Trimming took 2 bases from V and 3 from J; bases not matched to a gene: 4. DNA of the CDR3: TGTGCCAGCAGTTACACTAGCGGGAGCGGGACAGATACGCAGTATTTT. This codes for CASSYTSGSGTDTQYF.

This sequence joins TRBV5-1 and TRBJ2-2, with D possibly matching TRBD2 (6 bases). This CDR3 has 16 residues. Germline V gene lookup returns CDR1 SGHRS and CDR2 YFSETQ. Deletions cut 2 bases from V and 5 bases from J, with 16 bases between. This chain's CDR3 is CASSFPGGSETGELFF. The CDR3 coding sequence is TGCGCCAGCAGCTTTCCTGGAGGGAGTGAAACCGGGGAGCTGTTTTTT.